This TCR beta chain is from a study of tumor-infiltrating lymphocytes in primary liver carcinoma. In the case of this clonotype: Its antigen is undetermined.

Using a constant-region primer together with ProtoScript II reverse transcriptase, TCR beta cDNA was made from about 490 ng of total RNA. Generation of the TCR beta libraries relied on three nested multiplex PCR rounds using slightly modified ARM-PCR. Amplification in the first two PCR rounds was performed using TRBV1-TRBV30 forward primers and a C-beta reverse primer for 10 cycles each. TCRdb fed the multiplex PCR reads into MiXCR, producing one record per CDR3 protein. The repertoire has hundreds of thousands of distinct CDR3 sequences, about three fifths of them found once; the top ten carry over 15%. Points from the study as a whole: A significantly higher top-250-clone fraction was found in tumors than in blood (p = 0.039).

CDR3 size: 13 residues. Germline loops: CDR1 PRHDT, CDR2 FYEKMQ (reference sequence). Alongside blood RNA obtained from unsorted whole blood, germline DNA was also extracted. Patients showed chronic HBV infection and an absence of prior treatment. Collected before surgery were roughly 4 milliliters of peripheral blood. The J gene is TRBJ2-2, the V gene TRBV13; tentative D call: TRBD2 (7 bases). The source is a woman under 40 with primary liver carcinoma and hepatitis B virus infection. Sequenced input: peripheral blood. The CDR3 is CGSGGLNTGELFF. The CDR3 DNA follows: TGTGGCTCGGGGGGCCTGAACACCGGGGAGCTGTTTTTT.